The present TCR beta chain was sequenced within a study of blood T cell repertoires in COVID-19. Methods used by the authors: Using reference gene primer amplification, nucleated cell counts were estimated. Here immunoSEQ multiplex PCR was the method, and the copy in TCRdb shows in-frame clones only, minus some. V and J calls and clone size follow that table, whereas D and trimming were derived from the DNA. The sample carries 250,000 or so clones, around four fifths recorded once. The germline CDR1 and CDR2 sequences are SGHNT and YYREEE (reference sequence). V lost 0 bases and J 1 base, leaving 4 bases between the germline ends. This CDR3 region has 13 residues.

The sequence derives from a woman aged 55-69 years with active or convalescent COVID-19. The rearrangement joins TRBV5-4 to TRBJ1-1; D gene ambiguous. The sequenced sample was peripheral blood. The CDR3 bases are TGTGCCAGCAGCTTGGGTAGGAACACTGAAGCTTTCTTT. Translated: CASSLGRNTEAFF.